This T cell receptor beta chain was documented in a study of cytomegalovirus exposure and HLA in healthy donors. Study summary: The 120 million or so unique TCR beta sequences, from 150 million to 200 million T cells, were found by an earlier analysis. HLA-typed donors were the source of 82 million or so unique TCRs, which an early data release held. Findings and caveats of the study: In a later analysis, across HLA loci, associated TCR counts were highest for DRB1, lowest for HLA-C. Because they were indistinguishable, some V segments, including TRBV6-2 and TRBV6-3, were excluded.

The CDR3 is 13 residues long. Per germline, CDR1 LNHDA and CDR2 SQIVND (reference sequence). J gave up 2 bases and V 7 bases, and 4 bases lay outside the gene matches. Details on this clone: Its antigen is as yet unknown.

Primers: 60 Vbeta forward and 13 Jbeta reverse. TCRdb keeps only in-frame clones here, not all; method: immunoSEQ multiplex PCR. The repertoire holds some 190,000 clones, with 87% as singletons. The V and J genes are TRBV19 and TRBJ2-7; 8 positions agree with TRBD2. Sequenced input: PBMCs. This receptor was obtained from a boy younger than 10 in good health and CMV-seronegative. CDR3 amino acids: CASTGGGPYEQYF. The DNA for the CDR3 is TGTGCCAGTACGGGGGGGGGCCCCTACGAGCAGTACTTC.